Below are 12 T cell receptor beta chains sequenced from a single sample in a study of regulatory T cells in long-lasting Graves disease. The time point is: newly diagnosed GD, antithyroid drugs for less than 3 months. Extracted PBMC RNA gave rise to the TCR library. Investigators prepared the TCR beta libraries by applying iRepertoire HTBI primers and Arm-PCR of CDR3 regions. TCRdb called the multiplex PCR reads again in MiXCR, with one record for every CDR3 protein. The repertoire consists of about 540,000 distinct CDR3 sequences, with roughly 12% occurring once and the leading ten covering 10%. These data were likewise used in another study, on T cells in Graves' hyperthyroidism and ophthalmopathy.

The specimen comprised peripheral blood mononuclear cells (PBMCs), sampled at new diagnosis, from a patient treated with antithyroid drugs. Source of these receptors: a man aged 25-45 years with Graves disease.

This clonotype has at least ten counts. The CDR3 here is CASSEDRGRQETQYF. CDR3 nucleotide sequence: TGTGCCAGCAGCGAGGACAGGGGCCGTCAAGAGACCCAGTACTTC. J is TRBJ2-5 and V is TRBV2; 9 bases map to TRBD1. V was pared by 6 bases and J by 2 bases, with 7 bases of the junction left unmatched. Germline-derived CDR1 and CDR2 are SNHLY and FYNNEI. The CDR3 totals 15 residues.

This clonotype was recorded at least ten times. The CDR3 here is CASSLTRAPDTQYF. The CDR3, as DNA: TGTGCCAGCAGTTTAACTCGGGCCCCAGATACGCAGTATTTT. V gene TRBV12-3 or TRBV12-4 combines with J gene TRBJ2-3; no definite D call. Deletions cut 2 bases from V and 4 bases from J, with 10 bases between. The CDR3 sequence is 14 residues long.

The V call is TRBV20-1, the J call TRBJ2-2; D might be TRBD1 or TRBD2, each matching 5 bases. This CDR3 has 15 amino acids. Trimming took 2 bases from V and 2 from J, leaving 12 bases between them. The V gene's germline CDR1 is DFQATT and CDR2 SNEGSKA (reference sequence). CDR3 sequence: CSARTTAVNTGELFF. CDR3 DNA sequence: TGCAGTGCTAGAACGACAGCGGTAAACACCGGGGAGCTGTTTTTT.

Only a few counts were recorded for this clonotype. This rearrangement joins TRBV4-1 to TRBJ2-5; 7 bases align to TRBD2. Germline CDR1 is MGHRA and CDR2 is YSYEKL. V trimming: 1 base; J trimming: 6 bases; junction bases outside the gene matches: 8. The CDR3 contains 15 residues. In DNA, the CDR3 is TGCGCCAGCAGCCAAGGTTTTGGGGGGGGGAAGACCCAGTACTTC. The encoded protein is CASSQGFGGGKTQYF.

This clonotype was counted ten times or more. The rearrangement joins TRBV7-2 to TRBJ2-3, with D possibly TRBD2 on 5 matching bases. V lost 6 bases to trimming and J lost 1 base, with 8 bases between them. The CDR3 length is 13 residues. CDR1 and CDR2 (germline): SGHTA, FQGNSA. CDR3 bases: TGTGCCAGCAGGATGGGAGGCACAGATACGCAGTATTTT. It encodes CASRMGGTDTQYF.

There are many counts of this clonotype. The CDR3 spells CTKDRESSYNSPLHF. For the CDR3, the DNA is TGCACCAAGGACAGGGAGAGCTCCTATAATTCACCCCTCCACTTT. This chain links TRBV20-1 with TRBJ1-6; TRBD1 aligns across 8 bases. CDR1 is DFQATT, CDR2 SNEGSKA, per germline (reference sequence). The CDR3 is 15 amino acids.

The rearrangement uses TRBV20-1 and TRBJ2-5, with D perhaps assigned TRBD1 or TRBD2 (5 bases each). This CDR3 region has 13 residues. From germline, CDR1 is DFQATT and CDR2 SNEGSKA (reference sequence). V was shortened by 0 bases and J by 7 bases, with 12 bases between the two germline ends. For the CDR3, the DNA is TGCAGTGCTAGAGATGTGCAGAGGGGGACCCAGTACTTC. It encodes CSARDVQRGTQYF.

This clonotype occurred many times. The J gene is TRBJ2-1, the V gene TRBV29-1, with 7 nucleotides matching TRBD1. J gave up 6 bases and V 2 bases, and 4 bases lay outside the gene matches. The CDR3 sequence is 13 residues long. CDR1 and CDR2 (germline): SQVTM, ANQGSEA. This CDR3 reads CSVEWDRSNEQFF. The CDR3 DNA reads TGCAGCGTTGAATGGGACAGATCCAATGAGCAGTTCTTC.

This clonotype was detected many times. This chain links TRBV27 with TRBJ2-3; 9 bases agree with TRBD2. Germline V gene data show CDR1 as MNHEY and CDR2 as SMNVEV (reference sequence). After removal of 6 bases from V and 6 bases from J, the junction contained 7 bases not matched to a gene. CDR3 size: 14 residues. The chain's CDR3 is CASSPSGNFDTQYF. DNA of the CDR3: TGTGCCAGCAGCCCTAGCGGGAACTTTGATACGCAGTATTTT.

V gene TRBV18 combines with J gene TRBJ2-7, with TRBD2 identical over 8 bases. This CDR3 spans 15 amino acids. The J segment lost 6 bases and the V segment lost 3 bases, leaving 10 bases of the junction unmatched. The germline V gene has CDR1 KGHSH and CDR2 LQKENI. CDR3 in DNA: TGTGCCAGCTCACCTAGCGGGACGATCCCATCCGAGCAGTACTTC. Encoded protein: CASSPSGTIPSEQYF.

The CDR3 sequence: CASSQPWGTQYF. CDR3 bases: TGTGCCAGCAGCCAACCGTGGGGTACGCAGTATTTT. The chain is built from TRBV3-1 and TRBJ2-3, with D hard to call. The CDR3 runs 12 residues. The V gene's germline CDR1 is LGHDT and CDR2 YNNKEL (reference sequence). Trimming stripped 2 bases from V and 8 bases from J, with 8 bases between.

The chain joins TRBV5-1 to TRBJ2-5; 9 positions match TRBD2. CDR1 SGHRS and CDR2 YFSETQ come from the germline V gene. The CDR3 is 18 residues long. Losses at the gene ends were 8 bases for V and 0 bases for J; bases not matched to a gene: 17. CDR3: CASLPTGLAGSYQETQYF. Written as DNA, the CDR3 is TGCGCCAGTTTGCCAACGGGACTAGCCGGATCGTACCAAGAGACCCAGTACTTC.